The rows below give T cell receptor beta chains drawn from one sample of a study of metastatic and nonmetastatic thyroid tumors. Through MiXCR, TCRdb re-clonotyped the PCR reads. This sample yields 33,000 or so clones, of which 7.4% are seen a single time; roughly two fifths belongs to the top ten. The sequencing sample was made of blood. All receptors come from a female donor with papillary thyroid cancer or a benign thyroid nodule (not recorded which). Some clones in this sample may be carry-over from other donors' samples. The CDR3 runs from the conserved cysteine through the conserved F or W. Each record gives: D gene, J gene, V gene, clone size, CDR3 protein, CDR3 DNA. A D gene is named only where the DNA matches it firmly. Clone size, where shown, is once, few, many, or a class for clones that have expanded.

TRBD1 | TRBJ2-7 | TRBV19 | - | CASSATGTGPEQYF | TGTGCCAGTAGTGCGACCGGGACAGGTCCCGAGCAGTACTTC
- | TRBJ1-5 | TRBV25-1 | many | CASHNWGKNQPQHF | TGTGCCAGCCATAACTGGGGTAAGAATCAGCCCCAGCATTTT
TRBD2 | TRBJ2-2 | TRBV20-1 | many | CSAGTSGINTGELFF | TGCAGTGCTGGGACTAGCGGTATTAACACCGGGGAGCTGTTTTTT
- | TRBJ1-2 | TRBV19 | many | CASSISRGGGGYTF | TGTGCCAGTAGTATTTCAAGAGGGGGTGGTGGCTACACCTTC
TRBD1 | TRBJ2-7 | TRBV11-1 | many | CASSLDQGVPPSYEQYF | TGTGCCAGCAGCTTAGATCAGGGGGTCCCCCCCTCCTACGAGCAGTACTTC
TRBD2 | TRBJ2-7 | TRBV9 | many | CASSVGGLAGVYEQYF | TGTGCCAGCAGCGTAGGGGGACTAGCGGGAGTATACGAGCAGTACTTC
- | TRBJ2-7 | TRBV5-6 | - | CASSLGGVSGNEQYF | TGTGCCAGCAGCTTGGGCGGAGTATCTGGTAACGAGCAGTACTTC
TRBD2 | TRBJ2-5 | TRBV2 | - | CASSGSGRETQYF | TGTGCCAGCAGTGGTAGCGGGAGAGAGACCCAGTACTTC
- | TRBJ1-5 | TRBV27 | many | CASGYRAYSNQPQHF | TGTGCCAGCGGCTACAGGGCGTATAGCAATCAGCCCCAGCATTTT
- | TRBJ2-7 | TRBV30 | many | CAWSGGTHYEQYF | TGTGCCTGGAGTGGCGGGACTCATTACGAGCAGTACTTC
TRBD1 | TRBJ1-2 | TRBV3-1 | many | CASSQADRAKGYTF | TGTGCCAGCAGCCAAGCGGACAGGGCAAAAGGCTACACCTTC